This is a list of T cell receptor beta chains from one sample in a study of T cell changes during pregnancy in multiple sclerosis. Clones were read by immunoSEQ multiplex PCR, and TCRdb kept only the in-frame ones, dropping some. The sample carries approximately 41,000 clones, around 90% recorded once. This specimen was CD4+ T cells from peripheral blood mononuclear cells, taken in the first trimester of pregnancy. The source of these receptors is a female donor with multiple sclerosis, enrolled in a pregnancy study. The CDR3 runs from the conserved cysteine through the conserved F or W. A D gene is named only where the DNA matches it firmly. Size values are once, few and many counts, or a class for expanded clones, and some rows have none.

D,V,size,J,DNA,CDR3
.,TRBV19,.,TRBJ2-1,TGTGCCAGTAGCTCGACTGGCGATTTGGCCTACAATGAGCAGTTCTTC,CASSSTGDLAYNEQFF
TRBD1,TRBV6-6,.,TRBJ2-2,TGTGCCAGCAGCTGGACAGGGGTCACCGGGGAGCTGTTTTTT,CASSWTGVTGELFF
.,TRBV7-2,.,TRBJ2-3,TGTGCCAGCAGCTTAGGTCCTAATTATACAGATACGCAGTATTTT,CASSLGPNYTDTQYF
.,TRBV19,.,TRBJ2-7,TGTGCCAGTAGTATCTCCGGGTTTAAGGACGAGCAGTACTTC,CASSISGFKDEQYF
.,TRBV5-1,.,TRBJ2-7,TGCGCCAGCAGCCCAAGGGCGGAGGGATACGAGCAGTACTTC,CASSPRAEGYEQYF
.,TRBV5-4,.,TRBJ1-3,TGTGCCAGCAGCTACCGGGGAGGCAGCTCTGGAAACACCATATATTTT,CASSYRGGSSGNTIYF
.,TRBV6-1,once,TRBJ2-4,TGTGCCAGCAGACTAGGGAGATTTGGCAAAAACATTCAGTACTTC,CASRLGRFGKNIQYF
TRBD2,TRBV5-1,once,TRBJ2-1,TGCGCCAGCAGCTTGAGTAGGCTGGGACTAGCTCAATACAATGAGCAGTTCTTC,CASSLSRLGLAQYNEQFF
.,TRBV6-1,.,TRBJ2-3,TGTGCCAGCAGGAACCTTCCACTTAAAGATACGCAGTATTTT,CASRNLPLKDTQYF
TRBD2,TRBV5-1,.,TRBJ2-2,TGCGCCAGCAGCCTAGCGGCGACCGGGGAGCTGTTTTTT,CASSLAATGELFF
TRBD1,TRBV7-8,.,TRBJ2-1,TGTGCCAGCAGCTTAAGGCCCTTCGGACAGGGAAACAATGAGCAGTTCTTC,CASSLRPFGQGNNEQFF
TRBD1,TRBV19,.,TRBJ1-1,TGTGCCACCCGGGACAGGGGGAACACTGAAGCTTTCTTT,CATRDRGNTEAFF
TRBD2,TRBV28,once,TRBJ2-2,TGTGCCAGCAGTTTATCGGGGGTAGCGGGAGCCACCGGGGAGCTGTTTTTT,CASSLSGVAGATGELFF
TRBD1,TRBV2,.,TRBJ2-5,TGTGCCAGCAGGGGGACAGGGATAGGCCAAGAGACCCAGTACTTC,CASRGTGIGQETQYF
.,TRBV2,.,TRBJ1-5,TGTGCCAGCAGTACAGATAGCAATCAGCCCCAGCATTTT,CASSTDSNQPQHF
TRBD1,TRBV6-6,few,TRBJ2-7,TGTGCCAGCAGCCAGTCCGGGACAGGGCCCTACGAGCAGTACTTC,CASSQSGTGPYEQYF
.,TRBV5-1,few,TRBJ1-1,TGCGCCAGCAGCTTGGGACTTCAGAACACTGAAGCTTTCTTT,CASSLGLQNTEAFF
TRBD2,TRBV19,.,TRBJ2-2,TGTGCCAGTACGATTGGACTAGCGGATAACGGGGAGCTGTTTTTT,CASTIGLADNGELFF
TRBD1,TRBV2,.,TRBJ1-4,TGTGCCAGCAGTGAAGAAGGGGGCGTTGAAAAACTGTTTTTT,CASSEEGGVEKLFF
.,TRBV5-4,.,TRBJ2-1,TGTGCCAGCAGCCTCCGACTAGAGTACAATGAGCAGTTCTTC,CASSLRLEYNEQFF
.,TRBV19,many,TRBJ1-3,TGTGCCAGTAGCCCGGGACTATCTGGAAACACCATATATTTT,CASSPGLSGNTIYF
TRBD2,TRBV5-1,once,TRBJ2-7,TGCGCCAGCAGCTCGACTAGCGGGACCTCCTACGAGCAGTACTTC,CASSSTSGTSYEQYF
.,TRBV5-1,.,TRBJ1-1,TGCGCCAGCAGGGGTACAGATATGAACACTGAAGCTTTCTTT,CASRGTDMNTEAFF
TRBD1,TRBV28,.,TRBJ1-4,TGTGCCAGCAGTTTGCCCCAGGGGGCCGGTGAAAAACTGTTTTTT,CASSLPQGAGEKLFF
.,TRBV7-8,.,TRBJ2-2,TGTGCCAGCAGCTTAAGGTTATTAGGACATTTGGGGAACACCGGGGAGCTGTTTTTT,CASSLRLLGHLGNTGELFF
.,TRBV7-6,.,TRBJ2-7,TGTGCCAGCAGCCCGGGGGTAGGCCCCCTCTACGAGCAGTACTTC,CASSPGVGPLYEQYF
TRBD1,TRBV2,.,TRBJ1-4,TGTGCCAGCAGTGAAACGGGGGACAGGGGGCAAAAACTGTTTTTT,CASSETGDRGQKLFF
.,TRBV6-6,.,TRBJ1-3,TGTGCCAGCAGACCCACAGCGGCTCCCCTGAACACCATATATTTT,CASRPTAAPLNTIYF
TRBD2,TRBV6-5,.,TRBJ2-5,TGTGCCAGCAGTTACGGGGGGGAAGGGACCCAGTACTTC,CASSYGGEGTQYF
.,TRBV19,.,TRBJ2-1,TGTGCCAGTAGCTCTAATGCCTACAATGAGCAGTTCTTC,CASSSNAYNEQFF
TRBD2,TRBV5-1,.,TRBJ2-7,TGCGCCAGCAGCACGGGGGGGGTTGTCGACGAGCAGTACTTC,CASSTGGVVDEQYF
.,TRBV9,.,TRBJ1-4,TGTGCCAGCAGCGGACAGCCTAATGAAAAACTGTTTTTT,CASSGQPNEKLFF
TRBD2,TRBV11-2,.,TRBJ2-5,TGTGCCAGCAGCTCCAGTAGCGGGAGGGCCGGACAAGAGACCCAGTACTTC,CASSSSSGRAGQETQYF
TRBD1,TRBV5-4,.,TRBJ1-1,TGTGCCAGCAGCTTTCGGCAGGGGGGACGAGCTTTCTTT,CASSFRQGGRAFF
TRBD1,TRBV5-1,few,TRBJ2-1,TGCGCCAGCAGCCCGGGACAGGGGTCCTACAATGAGCAGTTCTTC,CASSPGQGSYNEQFF
.,TRBV21-1,.,TRBJ1-1,TGTGCCACAGGGGGCGGTCGGTCTGAAGCTTTCTTT,CATGGGRSEAFF
TRBD1,TRBV9,.,TRBJ2-7,TGTGCCAGCAGCGTAAATGATGTGACAGGGCAGCAGTACTTC,CASSVNDVTGQQYF